The T cell receptor (beta chain) under discussion was sequenced for a study of response to subunit inactivated influenza vaccine. One entry per CDR3 protein results from TCRdb running MiXCR on the RT-PCR reads. Here the sample spans 650,000 to 850,000 distinct CDR3 sequences, approximately 14% being singletons. Germline lookup yields CDR1 MDHEN and CDR2 SYDVKM. V dropped 6 bases and J dropped 1 base, with 9 bases sitting between them. This CDR3 has 13 residues. Study-wide results and limits: Authors suggested each seasonal flu vaccination may recruit only limited numbers of new T cells.

This clonotype was found a few times. Antigen specificity is unknown. This TCR was recovered from a man aged 45-60 years who received an inactivated influenza vaccine. The chain carries TRBV28 and TRBJ1-1; possibly TRBD1 for D (5 bases). This specimen was PBMCs from blood, taken 14 to 15 days before vaccination. The CDR3 DNA reads as TGTGCCAGCAGGGGGACGGCGAACACTGAAGCTTTCTTT. Protein: CASRGTANTEAFF.